Below, 9 T cell receptor beta chains from the same sample are listed, as sequenced in a study of cytomegalovirus exposure and HLA in healthy donors. A multiplex PCR was run with 60 Vbeta primers and 13 Jbeta primers. Clones were read by immunoSEQ multiplex PCR, and TCRdb kept only the in-frame ones, dropping some. The sample holds some 140,000 clones, around 80% seen once. Input material: PBMCs. The receptors originated from a male donor in good health and CMV-seropositive.

This chain connects TRBV27 to TRBJ1-1, with 9 bases fitting TRBD1. There are 14 residues in the CDR3. From germline, CDR1 is MNHEY and CDR2 SMNVEV (reference sequence). V dropped 2 bases and J dropped 5; count of bases not matched to a gene: 3. CDR3 sequence reads: CASSLVQGATEAFF. DNA for the CDR3: TGTGCCAGCAGTTTAGTACAGGGGGCGACTGAAGCTTTCTTT.

This clone was seen just once. The V gene is TRBV4-2, the J gene TRBJ2-1; 14 bases line up with TRBD2. Germline V CDR1 and CDR2: LGHNA, YNFKEQ. J was trimmed by 7 bases and V by 0 bases; bases with no gene match: 11. The CDR3 contains 19 residues. CDR3 in amino acids: CASSQETGTGTSGSNEQFF. The CDR3 DNA sequence: TGTGCCAGCAGCCAAGAGACAGGGACCGGGACTAGCGGGAGTAATGAGCAGTTCTTC.

This chain connects TRBV9 to TRBJ2-7; 11 nucleotides match TRBD2. Germline V lookup: CDR1 SGDLS, CDR2 YYNGEE. The CDR3 covers 15 residues. J was trimmed by 6 bases and V by 0 bases; bases with no gene match: 5. The CDR3 loop is CASSVDLLAGAEQYF. The CDR3 coding sequence is TGTGCCAGCAGCGTAGATCTACTAGCGGGAGCCGAGCAGTACTTC.

This clone was observed a handful of times. In DNA, the CDR3 is TGTGCCAGCAGCCCCCCCAGGGGAATTTCTGGAAACACCATATATTTT. Amino acids: CASSPPRGISGNTIYF. The chain is built from TRBV6-6 and TRBJ1-3; D possibly corresponds to TRBD1 (6 bases). The V end was cut by 6 bases, the J end by 1 base, with 16 bases between. This CDR3 is built from 16 residues. Germline V gene data show CDR1 as MNHNY and CDR2 as SVGAGI (reference sequence).

CDR3 residues: CAWSPYTDGYTF. The CDR3 DNA sequence: TGTGCCTGGAGTCCCTATACGGATGGCTACACCTTC. V gene TRBV30 combines with J gene TRBJ1-2, with D uncertain. Germline V gene lookup returns CDR1 GTSNPN and CDR2 SVGIG (reference sequence). The CDR3 runs 12 residues. Trimming removed 2 bases from V and 6 bases from J, with 10 bases in between.

V is TRBV28 and J is TRBJ1-1; D call uncertain. With 2 bases removed from V and 1 base from J, the gap between germline ends came to 8 bases. This CDR3 comprises 14 residues. Germline V gives CDR1 MDHEN, CDR2 SYDVKM. Written as DNA, the CDR3 is TGTGCCAGCAGTTTAAAGGCAGGGAACACTGAAGCTTTCTTT. Amino acids: CASSLKAGNTEAFF.

The CDR3 loop is CASSVAMASGLEDNEQFF. Here the CDR3 DNA reads TGTGCCAGCAGCGTAGCTATGGCTAGCGGGCTGGAAGACAATGAGCAGTTCTTC. The chain carries TRBV9 and TRBJ2-1; 8 positions agree with TRBD2. The J segment lost 5 bases and the V segment lost 0 bases, leaving 13 bases of the junction unmatched. The CDR3 runs to 18 residues. Germline V CDR1 and CDR2: SGDLS, YYNGEE.

CDR3 nucleotide sequence: TGTGCCAGCAGCTTAGACCACGGGAACTTGGGGGAGACCCAGTACTTC. Translating it yields CASSLDHGNLGETQYF. The chain recombines TRBV7-8 with TRBJ2-5, with D possibly TRBD2 on 5 matching bases. The V gene lost 1 base and the J gene lost 5 bases, with 17 bases spanning the gap. The CDR3 extends over 16 amino acids. Germline loops: CDR1 SGHVS, CDR2 FQNEAQ.

Worth noting for this clone: Its ends do not fully match the called genes, so a read error is possible. The J gene is TRBJ1-1, the V gene TRBV6-5; the D gene is possibly TRBD1 (6 bases). The CDR3 consists of 14 residues. CDR1 MNHEY and CDR2 SVGAGI come from the germline V gene. CDR3 protein: CASSDSTGNTEAFF. Here the CDR3 DNA reads TGTGCCAGCAGTGACTCGACAGGGAACACTGAAGCTTTCTTT.